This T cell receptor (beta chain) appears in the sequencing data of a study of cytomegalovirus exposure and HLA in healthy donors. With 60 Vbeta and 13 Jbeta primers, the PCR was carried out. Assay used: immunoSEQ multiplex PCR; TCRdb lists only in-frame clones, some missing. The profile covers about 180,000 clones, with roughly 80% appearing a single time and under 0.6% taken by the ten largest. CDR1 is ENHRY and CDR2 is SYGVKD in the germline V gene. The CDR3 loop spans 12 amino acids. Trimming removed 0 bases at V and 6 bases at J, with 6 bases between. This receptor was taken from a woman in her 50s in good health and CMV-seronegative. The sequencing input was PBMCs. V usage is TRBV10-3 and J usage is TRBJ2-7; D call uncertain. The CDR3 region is CAISESGGEQYF. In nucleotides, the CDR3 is TGTGCCATCAGTGAGTCTGGCGGCGAGCAGTACTTC.